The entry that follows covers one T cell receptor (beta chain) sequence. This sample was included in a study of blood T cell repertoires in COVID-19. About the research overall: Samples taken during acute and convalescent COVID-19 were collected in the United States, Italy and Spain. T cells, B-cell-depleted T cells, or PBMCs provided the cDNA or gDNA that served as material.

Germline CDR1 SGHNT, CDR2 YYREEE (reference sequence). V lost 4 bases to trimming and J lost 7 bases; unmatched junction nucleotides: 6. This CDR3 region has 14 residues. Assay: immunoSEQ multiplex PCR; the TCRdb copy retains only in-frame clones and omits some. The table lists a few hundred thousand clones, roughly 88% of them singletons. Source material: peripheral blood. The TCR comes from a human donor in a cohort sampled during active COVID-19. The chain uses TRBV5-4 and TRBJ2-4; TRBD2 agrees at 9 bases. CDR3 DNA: TGTGCCAGCAGCATAGCGGGAGTTAGGAACATTCAGTACTTC. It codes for CASSIAGVRNIQYF. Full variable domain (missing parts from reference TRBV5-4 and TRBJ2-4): ETGVTQSPTHLIKTRGQQVTLRCSSQSGHNTVSWYQQALGQGPQFIFQYYREEENGRGNFPPRFSGLQFPNYSSELNVNALELDDSALYLCASSIAGVRNIQYFGAGTRLSVL.